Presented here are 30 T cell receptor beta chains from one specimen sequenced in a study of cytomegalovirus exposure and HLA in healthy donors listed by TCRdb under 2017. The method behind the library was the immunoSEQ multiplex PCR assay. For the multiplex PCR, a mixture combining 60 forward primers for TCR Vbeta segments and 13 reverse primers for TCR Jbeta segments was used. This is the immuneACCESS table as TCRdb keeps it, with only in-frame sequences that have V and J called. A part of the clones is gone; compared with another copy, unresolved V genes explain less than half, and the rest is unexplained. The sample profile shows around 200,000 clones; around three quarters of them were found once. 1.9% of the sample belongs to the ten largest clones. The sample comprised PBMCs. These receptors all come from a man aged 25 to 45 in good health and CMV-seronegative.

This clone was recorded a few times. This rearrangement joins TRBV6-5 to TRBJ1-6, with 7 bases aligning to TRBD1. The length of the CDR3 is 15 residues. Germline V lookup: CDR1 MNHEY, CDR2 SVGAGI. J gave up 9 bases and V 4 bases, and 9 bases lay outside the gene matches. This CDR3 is CASSWAPGGSSPLHF. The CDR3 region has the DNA TGTGCCAGCAGTTGGGCGCCAGGGGGTAGTTCACCCCTCCACTTT.

The CDR3 here is CASSLATGIKGETQYF. The CDR3 DNA is TGCGCCAGCAGCTTGGCGACAGGGATCAAAGGGGAGACCCAGTACTTC. The chain uses TRBV5-1 and TRBJ2-5; TRBD1 agrees at 7 bases. V dropped 0 bases and J dropped 5; count of bases not matched to a gene: 10. CDR3 length: 16 residues. CDR1 is SGHRS and CDR2 is YFSETQ in the germline V gene.

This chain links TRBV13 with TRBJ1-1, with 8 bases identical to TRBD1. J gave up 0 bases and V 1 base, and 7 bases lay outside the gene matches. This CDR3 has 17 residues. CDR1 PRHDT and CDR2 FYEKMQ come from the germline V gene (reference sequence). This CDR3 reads CASSLAPGGLMNTEAFF. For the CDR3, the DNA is TGTGCCAGCAGCTTAGCTCCAGGGGGCTTGATGAACACTGAAGCTTTCTTT.

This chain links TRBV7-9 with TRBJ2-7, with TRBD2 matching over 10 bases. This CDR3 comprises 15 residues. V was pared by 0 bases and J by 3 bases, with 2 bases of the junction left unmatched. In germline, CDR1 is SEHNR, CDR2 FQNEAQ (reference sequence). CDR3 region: CASSLASGGVYEQYF. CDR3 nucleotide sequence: TGTGCCAGCAGCTTAGCGAGCGGGGGGGTCTACGAGCAGTACTTC.

CDR3 region: CASSPRDRPTDTQYF. The CDR3 nucleotides are TGTGCCAGCAGTCCTCGGGACAGGCCTACAGATACGCAGTATTTT. The chain uses TRBV5-4 and TRBJ2-3; 8 bases map to TRBD1. Trimming removed 5 bases from V and 3 bases from J; junction bases left unmatched: 8. The germline V gene has CDR1 SGHNT and CDR2 YYREEE (reference sequence). The CDR3 totals 15 residues.

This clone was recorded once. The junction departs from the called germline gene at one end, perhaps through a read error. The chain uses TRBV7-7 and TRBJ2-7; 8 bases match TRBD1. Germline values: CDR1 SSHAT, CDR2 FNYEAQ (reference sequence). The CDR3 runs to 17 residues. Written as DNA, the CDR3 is TGTGCTAGCAGTTCCAACCCCGGGACAGGAAGATTCTACGAGCAGTACTTC. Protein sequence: CASSSNPGTGRFYEQYF.

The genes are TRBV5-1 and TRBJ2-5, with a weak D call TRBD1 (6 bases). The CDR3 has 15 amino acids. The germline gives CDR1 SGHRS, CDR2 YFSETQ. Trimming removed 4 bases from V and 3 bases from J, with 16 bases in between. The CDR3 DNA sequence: TGCGCCAGCAGCGTGGAGGACAGACCTGAAGAGACCCAGTACTTC. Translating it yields CASSVEDRPEETQYF.

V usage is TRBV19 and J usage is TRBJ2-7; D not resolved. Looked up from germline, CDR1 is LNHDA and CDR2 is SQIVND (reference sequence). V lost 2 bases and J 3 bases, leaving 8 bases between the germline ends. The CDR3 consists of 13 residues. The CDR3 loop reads CASSIKRGYEQYF. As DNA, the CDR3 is TGTGCCAGTAGTATAAAACGAGGCTACGAGCAGTACTTC. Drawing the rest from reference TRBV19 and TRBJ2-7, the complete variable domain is DGGITQSPKYLFRKEGQNVTLSCEQNLNHDAMYWYRQDPGQGLRLIYYSQIVNDFQKGDIAEGYSVSREKKESFPLTVTSAQKNPTAFYLCASSIKRGYEQYFGPGTRLTVT.

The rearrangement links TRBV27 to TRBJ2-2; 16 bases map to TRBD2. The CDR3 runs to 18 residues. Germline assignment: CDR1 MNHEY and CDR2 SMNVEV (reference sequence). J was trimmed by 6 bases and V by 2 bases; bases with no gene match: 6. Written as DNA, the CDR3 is TGTGCCAGCAGTTTACTGGCGGGACTAGCGGGAGGGGCCGGGGAGCTGTTTTTT. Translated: CASSLLAGLAGGAGELFF.

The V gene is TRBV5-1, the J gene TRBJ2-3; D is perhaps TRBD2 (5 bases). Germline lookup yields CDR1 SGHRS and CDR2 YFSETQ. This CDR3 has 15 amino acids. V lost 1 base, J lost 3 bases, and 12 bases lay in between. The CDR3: CASSLRGMGTDTQYF. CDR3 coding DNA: TGCGCCAGCAGCTTGAGAGGGATGGGGACAGATACGCAGTATTTT.

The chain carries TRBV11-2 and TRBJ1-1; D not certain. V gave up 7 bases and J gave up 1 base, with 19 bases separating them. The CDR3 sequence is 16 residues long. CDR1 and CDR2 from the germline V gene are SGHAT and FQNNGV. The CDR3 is CASNLLGRPQNTEAFF. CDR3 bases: TGTGCCAGCAACCTACTCGGGAGGCCTCAGAACACTGAAGCTTTCTTT.

CDR3 region: CSASRDNEQYF. DNA of the CDR3: TGCAGTGCTAGCAGGGACAACGAGCAGTACTTC. The chain carries TRBV20-1 and TRBJ2-7; tentative D call: TRBD1 (6 bases). Looked up from germline, CDR1 is DFQATT and CDR2 is SNEGSKA (reference sequence). Trimming took 3 bases from V and 5 from J, leaving 8 bases between them. The CDR3 runs to 11 residues.

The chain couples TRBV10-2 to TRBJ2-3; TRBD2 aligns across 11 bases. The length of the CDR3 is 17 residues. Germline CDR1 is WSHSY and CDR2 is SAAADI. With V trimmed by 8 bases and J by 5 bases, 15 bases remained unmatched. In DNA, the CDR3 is TGCGCCAGCTCTGAAACCTTAGCGGGAGGGCCGTTAGATACGCAGTATTTT. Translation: CASSETLAGGPLDTQYF.

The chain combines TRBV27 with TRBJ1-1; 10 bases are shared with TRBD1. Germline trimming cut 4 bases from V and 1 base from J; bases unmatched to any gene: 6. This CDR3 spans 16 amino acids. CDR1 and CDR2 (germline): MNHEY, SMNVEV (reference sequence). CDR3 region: CASSSGTGVTNTEAFF. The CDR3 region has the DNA TGTGCCAGCAGTTCAGGGACAGGGGTAACGAACACTGAAGCTTTCTTT.

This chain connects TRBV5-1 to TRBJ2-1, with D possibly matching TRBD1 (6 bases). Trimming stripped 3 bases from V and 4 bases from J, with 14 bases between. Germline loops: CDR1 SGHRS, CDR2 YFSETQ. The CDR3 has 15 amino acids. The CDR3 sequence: CASSSTGSWYNEQFF. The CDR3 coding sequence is TGCGCCAGCAGCTCCACAGGGAGCTGGTACAATGAGCAGTTCTTC.

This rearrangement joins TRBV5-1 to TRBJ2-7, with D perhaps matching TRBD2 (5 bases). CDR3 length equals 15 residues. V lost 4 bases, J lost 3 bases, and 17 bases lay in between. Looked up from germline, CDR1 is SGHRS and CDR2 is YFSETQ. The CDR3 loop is CASSPGRGPFYEQYF. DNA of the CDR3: TGCGCCAGCAGCCCGGGTCGGGGTCCTTTCTACGAGCAGTACTTC.

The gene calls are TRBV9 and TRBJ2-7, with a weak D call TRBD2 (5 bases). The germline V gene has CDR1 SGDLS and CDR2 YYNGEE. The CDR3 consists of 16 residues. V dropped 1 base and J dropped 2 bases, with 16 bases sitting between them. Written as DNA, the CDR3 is TGTGCCAGCAGCGTAACGTCCGGGGTGGGCACCTACGAGCAGTACTTC. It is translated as CASSVTSGVGTYEQYF.

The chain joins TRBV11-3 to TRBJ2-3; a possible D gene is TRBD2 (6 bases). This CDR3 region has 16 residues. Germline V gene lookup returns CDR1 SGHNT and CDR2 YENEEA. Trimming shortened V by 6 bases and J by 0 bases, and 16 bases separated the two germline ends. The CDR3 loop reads CASSGLISGSTDTQYF. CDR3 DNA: TGTGCCAGCAGTGGGCTGATTAGCGGTAGCACAGATACGCAGTATTTT.

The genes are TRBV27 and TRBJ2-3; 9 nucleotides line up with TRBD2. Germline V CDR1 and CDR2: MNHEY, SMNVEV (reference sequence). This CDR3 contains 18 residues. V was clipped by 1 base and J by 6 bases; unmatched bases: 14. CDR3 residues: CASSLYMSSSGKVDTQYF. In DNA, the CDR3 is TGTGCCAGCAGTTTATATATGTCGTCTAGCGGGAAAGTCGATACGCAGTATTTT.

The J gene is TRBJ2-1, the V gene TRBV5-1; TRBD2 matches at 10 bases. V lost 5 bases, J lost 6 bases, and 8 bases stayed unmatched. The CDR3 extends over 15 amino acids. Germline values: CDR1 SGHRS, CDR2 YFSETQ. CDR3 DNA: TGCGCCAGCAGTCAGACTAGCGGGCCCGGCAATGAGCAGTTCTTC. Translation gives CASSQTSGPGNEQFF. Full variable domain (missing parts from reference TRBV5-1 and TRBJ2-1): KAGVTQTPRYLIKTRGQQVTLSCSPISGHRSVSWYQQTPGQGLQFLFEYFSETQRNKGNFPGRFSGRQFSNSRSEMNVSTLELGDSALYLCASSQTSGPGNEQFFGPGTRLTVL.

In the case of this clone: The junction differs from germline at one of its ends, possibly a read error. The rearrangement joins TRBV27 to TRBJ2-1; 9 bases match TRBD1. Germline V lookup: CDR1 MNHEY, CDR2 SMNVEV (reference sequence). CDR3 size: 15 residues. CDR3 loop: CANSLRDRDYNEQFF. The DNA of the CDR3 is TGTGCCAACAGTTTACGGGACAGGGACTACAATGAGCAGTTCTTC.

The chain's CDR3 is CASSQGPGQGSYEQYF. The CDR3 coding sequence is TGCGCCAGCAGCCAAGGGCCGGGACAGGGGTCCTACGAGCAGTACTTC. This rearrangement joins TRBV4-1 to TRBJ2-7; 10 bases are shared with TRBD1. From germline, CDR1 is MGHRA and CDR2 YSYEKL. CDR3 length: 16 amino acids. Losses at the gene ends were 1 base for V and 1 base for J; bases not matched to a gene: 4.

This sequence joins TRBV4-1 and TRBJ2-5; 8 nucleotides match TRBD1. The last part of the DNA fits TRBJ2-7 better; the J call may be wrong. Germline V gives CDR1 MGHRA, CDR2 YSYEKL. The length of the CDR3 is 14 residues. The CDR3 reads CASSLRTGSYEQYF. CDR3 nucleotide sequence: TGCGCCAGCAGCCTCCGGACAGGGTCCTACGAGCAGTACTTC.

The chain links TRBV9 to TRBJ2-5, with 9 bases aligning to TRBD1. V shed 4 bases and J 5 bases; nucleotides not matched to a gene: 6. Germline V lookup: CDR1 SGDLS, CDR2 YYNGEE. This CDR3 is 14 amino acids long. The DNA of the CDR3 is TGTGCCAGCAGCCCGGGACAGGGTGGGGAGACCCAGTACTTC. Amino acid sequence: CASSPGQGGETQYF.

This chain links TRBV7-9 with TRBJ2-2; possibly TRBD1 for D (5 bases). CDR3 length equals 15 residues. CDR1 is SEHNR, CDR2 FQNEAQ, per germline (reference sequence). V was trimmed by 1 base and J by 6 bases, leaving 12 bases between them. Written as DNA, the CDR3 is TGTGCCAGCAGCTTAGTACAGCAGGGCGCCGGGGAGCTGTTTTTT. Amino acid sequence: CASSLVQQGAGELFF.

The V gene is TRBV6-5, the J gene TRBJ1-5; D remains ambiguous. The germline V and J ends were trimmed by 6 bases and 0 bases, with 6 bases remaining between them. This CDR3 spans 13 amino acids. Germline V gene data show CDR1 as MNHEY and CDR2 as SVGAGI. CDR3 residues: CASRASSNQPQHF. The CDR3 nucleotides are TGTGCCAGCAGGGCCTCTAGCAATCAGCCCCAGCATTTT.

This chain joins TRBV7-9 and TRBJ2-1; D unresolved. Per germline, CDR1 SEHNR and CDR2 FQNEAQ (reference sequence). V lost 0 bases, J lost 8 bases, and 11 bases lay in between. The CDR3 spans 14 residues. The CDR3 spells CASSLARQSDEQFF. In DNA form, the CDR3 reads TGTGCCAGCAGCTTAGCGCGGCAGAGCGATGAGCAGTTCTTC.

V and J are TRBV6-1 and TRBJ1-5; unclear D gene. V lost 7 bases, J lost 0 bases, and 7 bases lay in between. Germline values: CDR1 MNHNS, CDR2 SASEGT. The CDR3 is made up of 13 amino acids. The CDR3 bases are TGTGCCAGCAACCGAGTTAGCAATCAGCCCCAGCATTTT. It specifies CASNRVSNQPQHF.

The CDR3, as DNA: TGTGCCTGGGGCGGACAGGGAGGCCAAGAGACCCAGTACTTC. This gives the protein CAWGGQGGQETQYF. This sequence joins TRBV30 and TRBJ2-5; TRBD1 agrees at 8 bases. V lost 5 bases and J lost 1; bases outside the gene matches: 6. Germline assignment: CDR1 GTSNPN and CDR2 SVGIG (reference sequence). CDR3 length: 14 residues.

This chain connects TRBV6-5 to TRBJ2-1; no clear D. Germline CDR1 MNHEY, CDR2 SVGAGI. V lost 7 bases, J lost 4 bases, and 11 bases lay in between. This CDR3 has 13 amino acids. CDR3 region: CASTPLEYNEQFF. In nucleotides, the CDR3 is TGTGCCAGCACCCCCCTAGAGTACAATGAGCAGTTCTTC.